This T cell receptor beta chain was found in a study of T cell changes during pregnancy in multiple sclerosis. Some clones are missing from TCRdb's copy, which holds only in-frame ones; the method was immunoSEQ multiplex PCR. The data show about 110,000 clones, about 94% seen once. There are a few counts of this clone. Unmatched junction bases numbered 14, after V lost 2 bases and J lost 4 bases. This CDR3 has 19 amino acids. The V gene's germline CDR1 is SGHTA and CDR2 FQGTGA. The sample consisted of peripheral blood, taken in the third trimester of pregnancy. V and J are TRBV7-3 and TRBJ2-4, with 10 bases matching TRBD1. This clonotype originated in a female donor with multiple sclerosis, enrolled in a pregnancy study. The CDR3 reads CASSLRGPGTGEGKNIQYF. DNA for the CDR3: TGTGCCAGCAGCTTACGCGGCCCCGGGACAGGGGAGGGGAAAAACATTCAGTACTTC.